This T cell receptor beta chain was documented in a study of T cell repertoires in cytomegalovirus infection. On the study more broadly: Recently identified HLA-C-restricted and well-studied HLA-B-restricted CMV epitopes were used. Public TCR beta signatures marked donors with CMV infection and the matching HLA.

In TCRdb, the reads were re-called with MiXCR into one record per CDR3 protein. The sample has under 850,000 distinct CDR3 sequences; 30% to 40% are singletons. The table lists this clonotype with many counts. The antigen is unknown. V was cut by 5 bases and J by 3 bases, with 10 bases left in between. The germline gives CDR1 SGHTA, CDR2 FQGNSA. The CDR3 sequence is 13 residues long. General observations from the study: Accumulated public TCR beta family frequency recognized individuals carrying CMV together with the relevant HLA. CMV-specific TCR beta clonotypes restricted by HLA-C were the ones dominating the ex vivo response.

The sample in question was cultured PBMCs, obtained from culture after CMV antigen stimulation. The clonotype was recovered from a human donor in good health (CMV status not recorded). Some clones in this sample may be carry-over from other donors' samples. V is TRBV7-2 and J is TRBJ2-5; D possibly corresponds to TRBD1 (6 bases). The CDR3 region is CASSIQGKETQYF. The CDR3 DNA reads TGTGCCAGCAGCATACAGGGTAAAGAGACCCAGTACTTC.